This T cell receptor beta chain was sequenced during a study of cytomegalovirus exposure and HLA in healthy donors. V lost 0 bases and J lost 5, with 13 bases in between. Germline V lookup: CDR1 SEHNR, CDR2 FQNEAQ (reference sequence). This CDR3 is 15 amino acids long. Profiled with immunoSEQ multiplex PCR; TCRdb holds only in-frame clones, not every one. The sample lists 90,000 to 130,000 clones, about 92% occurring once. The V and J genes are TRBV7-9 and TRBJ1-2; D not certain. The sample comprised PBMCs. The sequence was collected from a woman between 18 and 30 years old in good health and CMV-seronegative. The CDR3 DNA reads as TGTGCCAGCAGCTTAGCGAGGAGGGTACAGTATGGCTACACCTTC. Residues: CASSLARRVQYGYTF.